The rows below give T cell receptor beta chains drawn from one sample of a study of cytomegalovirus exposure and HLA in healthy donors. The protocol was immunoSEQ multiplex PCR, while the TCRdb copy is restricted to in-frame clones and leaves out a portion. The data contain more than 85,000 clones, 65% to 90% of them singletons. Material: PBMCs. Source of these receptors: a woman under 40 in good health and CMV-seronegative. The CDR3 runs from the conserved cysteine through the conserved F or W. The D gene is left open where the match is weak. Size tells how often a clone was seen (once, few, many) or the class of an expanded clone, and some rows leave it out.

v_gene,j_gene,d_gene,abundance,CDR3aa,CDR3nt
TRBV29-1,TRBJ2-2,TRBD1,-,CSAGQGGAGELFF,TGCAGCGCCGGACAGGGGGGGGCCGGGGAGCTGTTTTTT
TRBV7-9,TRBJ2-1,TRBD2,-,CSSSFGGRSSYNEQFF,TGTTCCAGCAGCTTCGGCGGGAGGAGCTCCTACAATGAGCAGTTCTTC
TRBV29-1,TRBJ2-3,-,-,CSTRRDSAVGVDTQYF,TGCAGCACTCGACGGGACTCGGCTGTGGGGGTTGATACGCAGTATTTT
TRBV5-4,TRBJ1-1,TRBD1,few,CASSFGQGEAFF,TGTGCCAGCAGCTTTGGACAGGGTGAAGCTTTCTTT
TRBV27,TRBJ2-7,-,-,CASSLTVSYEQYF,TGTGCCAGCAGTTTGACAGTCTCCTACGAGCAGTACTTC
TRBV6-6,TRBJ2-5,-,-,CAIAAKETQYF,TGTGCCATAGCGGCTAAAGAGACCCAGTACTTC
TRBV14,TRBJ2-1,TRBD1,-,CASSRQGMSYNEQFF,TGTGCCAGCTCCCGACAGGGAATGTCCTACAATGAGCAGTTCTTC
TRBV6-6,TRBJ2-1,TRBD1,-,CASKTRDSTTGGQFF,TGTGCCAGCAAAACACGGGACTCTACGACAGGGGGGCAGTTCTTC
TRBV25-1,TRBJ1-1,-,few,CASSEQAGLFTEAFF,TGTGCCAGCAGTGAACAGGCGGGCCTGTTCACTGAAGCTTTCTTT
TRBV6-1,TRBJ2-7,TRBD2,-,CASSDAASGILYF,TGTGCCAGCAGTGATGCTGCTAGCGGGATTTTGTACTTC
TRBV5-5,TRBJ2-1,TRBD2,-,CASSRTSGSNEQFF,TGTGCCAGCAGCCGTACTAGCGGGAGCAATGAGCAGTTCTTC
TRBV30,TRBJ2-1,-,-,CAWRKEGIYNEQFF,TGTGCCTGGAGGAAGGAGGGGATCTACAATGAGCAGTTCTTC
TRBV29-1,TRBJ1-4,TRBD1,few,CSVDGQGAAGREKLFF,TGCAGCGTGGACGGACAGGGGGCGGCAGGACGGGAAAAACTGTTTTTT
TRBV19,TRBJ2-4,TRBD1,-,CASSINPRTGNIQYF,TGTGCCAGTAGTATTAATCCTCGGACAGGGAACATTCAGTACTTC
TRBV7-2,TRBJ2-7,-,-,CASSPQGFEQYF,TGTGCCAGCAGCCCCCAGGGGTTTGAGCAGTACTTC
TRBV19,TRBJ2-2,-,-,CASSISSGELFF,TGTGCCAGTAGTATATCTTCCGGGGAGCTGTTTTTT
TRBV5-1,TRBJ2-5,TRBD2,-,CASSLRTSGSETQYF,TGCGCCAGCAGCTTGCGAACTAGCGGCTCTGAGACCCAGTACTTC
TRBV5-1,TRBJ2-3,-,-,CASSPASPGGTDTQYF,TGCGCCAGCAGCCCCGCTAGTCCAGGGGGCACAGATACGCAGTATTTT
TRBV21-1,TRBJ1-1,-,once,CASSAWRDSPEAFF,TGTGCCAGCAGCGCATGGCGGGACTCCCCTGAAGCTTTCTTT
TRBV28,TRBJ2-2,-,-,CATIRGLAETGELFF,TGTGCCACCATACGGGGGCTAGCGGAGACCGGGGAGCTGTTTTTT
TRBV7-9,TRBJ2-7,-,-,CSSSFFFYEQYF,TGTTCCAGCAGCTTCTTCTTCTACGAGCAGTACTTC
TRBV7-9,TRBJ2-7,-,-,CASSTDLGRGRYEQYF,TGTGCCAGCAGTACGGACCTTGGCAGGGGTCGTTACGAGCAGTACTTC
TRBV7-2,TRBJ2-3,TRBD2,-,CASSLRDYEDTQYF,TGTGCCAGCAGCTTACGGGACTACGAAGATACGCAGTATTTT
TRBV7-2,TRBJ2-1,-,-,CASSGEKRVHEQFF,TGTGCCAGCAGCGGAGAAAAGCGGGTTCATGAGCAGTTCTTC
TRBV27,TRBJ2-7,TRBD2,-,CASSLVSGQSYEQYF,TGTGCCAGCAGTTTAGTTAGCGGGCAATCCTACGAGCAGTACTTC
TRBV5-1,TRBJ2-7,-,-,CASSLAPEYEQYF,TGCGCCAGCAGCTTGGCACCCGAGTACGAGCAGTACTTC